The clone carrying this TCR beta chain occurred a few times. Its matching antigen is unknown. This record comes from a study of T cells in Graves' hyperthyroidism and ophthalmopathy. Study results and caveats: The model's output predicted ophthalmopathy at a median of approximately 6.5 months prior to onset. Blood also held most thyroid clonotypes expanded beyond 0.001.

Amplification of TCR beta CDR3 regions was performed using RNA transcripts as template. When the TCR CDR3 underwent first-round RT-PCR, the HTBI primer set was used. TCRdb re-called the multiplex PCR reads through MiXCR, storing one row per CDR3 protein. The repertoire holds about 500,000 distinct CDR3 sequences, with about a sixth as singletons. This TCR derives from a woman between 18 and 30 years old with Graves' hyperthyroidism. The sample was blood.

CDR3 DNA: TGCGCCAGCAGTTCGACTCCCGCCGGGGAGCTGTTTTTT. It encodes CASSSTPAGELFF. This chain uses TRBV5-1 with TRBJ2-2; D is unresolved. This CDR3 region has 13 residues. Germline-derived CDR1 and CDR2 are SGHRS and YFSETQ. Trimming pared 5 bases from V and 6 bases from J, leaving 11 bases between.